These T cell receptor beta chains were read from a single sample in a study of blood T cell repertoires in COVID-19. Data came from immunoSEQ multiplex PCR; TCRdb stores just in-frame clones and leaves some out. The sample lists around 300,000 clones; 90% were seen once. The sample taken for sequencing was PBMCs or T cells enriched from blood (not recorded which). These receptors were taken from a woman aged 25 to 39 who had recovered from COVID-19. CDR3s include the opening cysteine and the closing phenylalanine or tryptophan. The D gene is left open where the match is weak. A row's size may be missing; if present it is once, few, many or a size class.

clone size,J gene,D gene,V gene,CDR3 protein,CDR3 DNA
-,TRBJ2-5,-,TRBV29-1,CSVDIDAGETQYF,TGCAGCGTTGACATAGACGCCGGGGAGACCCAGTACTTC
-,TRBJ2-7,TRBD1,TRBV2,CASRPGQGSYEQYF,TGTGCCAGCAGACCGGGACAGGGCTCCTACGAGCAGTACTTC
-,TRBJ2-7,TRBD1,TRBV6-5,CASIGQGGWYEQYF,TGTGCCAGCATAGGACAGGGTGGGTGGTACGAGCAGTACTTC
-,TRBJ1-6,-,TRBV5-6,CASSLRRFSGNSPLHF,TGTGCCAGCAGCTTGCGACGGTTCTCCGGGAATTCACCCCTCCACTTT
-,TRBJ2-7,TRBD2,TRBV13,CASSLEGGSYEQYF,TGTGCCAGCAGCTTGGAAGGCGGGAGCTACGAGCAGTACTTC
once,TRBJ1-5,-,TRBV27,CASSLAGSFSQPQHF,TGTGCCAGCAGTTTAGCTGGGAGTTTTAGTCAGCCCCAGCATTTT
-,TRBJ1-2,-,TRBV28,CASSKQRGRENGYTF,TGTGCCAGCAGTAAACAGCGAGGGCGGGAGAATGGCTACACCTTC
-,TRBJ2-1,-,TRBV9,CASSSGGTRLALGSYNEQFF,TGTGCCAGCAGCTCAGGAGGGACAAGACTAGCCCTCGGATCCTACAATGAGCAGTTCTTC
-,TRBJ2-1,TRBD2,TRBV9,CASSTSGSNFNEQFF,TGTGCCAGCAGCACCAGCGGGAGCAACTTCAATGAGCAGTTCTTC
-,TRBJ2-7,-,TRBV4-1,CASSPAGTLYEQYF,TGCGCCAGCAGCCCCGCCGGGACTCTCTACGAGCAGTACTTC
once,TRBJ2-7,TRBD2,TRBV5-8,CASSLGVAGGNEQYF,TGTGCCAGCAGCTTGGGGGTAGCGGGGGGCAACGAGCAGTACTTC
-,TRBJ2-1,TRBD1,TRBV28,CASSHNTGQVF,TGTGCCAGCAGTCACAACACGGGACAGGTCTTC
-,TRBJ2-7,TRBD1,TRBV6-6,CASSPGTGTAGEQYF,TGTGCCAGCAGCCCCGGGACAGGGACAGCCGGGGAGCAGTACTTC
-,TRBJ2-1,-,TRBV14,CASSLPGLDEQFF,TGTGCCAGCAGCCTACCCGGACTGGATGAGCAGTTCTTC
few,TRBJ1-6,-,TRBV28,CAINKGLNSPLHF,TGTGCCATTAACAAGGGGTTGAATTCACCCCTCCACTTT
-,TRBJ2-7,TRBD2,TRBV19,CASSIFRGRLHEQYF,TGTGCCAGTAGTATCTTTCGCGGGAGACTCCACGAGCAGTACTTC